This TCR beta chain was captured by sequencing in a study of patients and donors after allogeneic stem cell transplantation. MiXCR was run by TCRdb on the RT-PCR reads, yielding one entry per CDR3 protein. The profile shows about 87,000 distinct CDR3 sequences, about 5% of them singletons. At least ten counts were recorded for this clonotype. Germline CDR1 reads DFQATT; CDR2 reads SNEGSKA (reference sequence). The germline V and J ends were trimmed by 3 bases and 1 base, with 10 bases remaining between them. CDR3 length equals 13 residues. The rearrangement joins TRBV20-1 to TRBJ2-7, with D possibly matching TRBD2 (6 bases). This TCR was sampled from a human donor who was either an allogeneic HSCT recipient or a stem cell or donor lymphocyte infusion donor (not recorded which). It is not recorded whose cells these are; they may come from a transplant donor. Sequenced input: blood, either unsorted or a sorted T cell fraction (not recorded which). The DNA of the CDR3 is TGCAGTGCTAGTAAGGGACTGTCCTACGAGCAGTACTTC. It encodes CSASKGLSYEQYF.